The present entry profiles one TCR beta chain with its context. Its specificity is unknown. Healthy Caucasian individuals from Russia aged roughly 6 to 100 were enrolled as donors. The sample, roughly 9.5 milliliters of peripheral blood, was drawn from each donor. Samples each yielded at least 6 micrograms of total RNA. Using a J-beta primer mix together with a sample-barcoded 5' primer, a second PCR was run for roughly 7 to 11 cycles. TCRdb itself ran the 5' RACE reads through MiXCR, one entry per CDR3 protein. Among approximately 1.5 million distinct CDR3 sequences listed, about 35% were seen once. The data belong to a study of blood T cells in healthy people across ages. Germline V CDR1 and CDR2: MGHRA, YSYEKL. V was clipped by 4 bases and J by 12 bases; unmatched bases: 12. This CDR3 comprises 14 residues. Broader study findings: As age increased, TCR beta diversity per million T cells fell in a roughly linear fashion.

Source material: blood. The sequence came from a woman in her twenties or thirties in good health. V and J are TRBV4-1 and TRBJ2-1, with 7 bases identical to TRBD1. CDR3 amino acids: CASSRTGTADGQFF. In DNA, the CDR3 is TGCGCCAGCAGCCGAACCGGGACAGCCGACGGGCAGTTCTTC.